The present TCR beta chain was sequenced within a study of a mutant IDH1 vaccine in newly diagnosed glioma. Study-wide results and caveats: Whatever changes occurred in top peripheral T cell clonotypes seemed unrelated to pseudoprogression.

Time point given: week 23, last vaccination. Every single dose of the vaccine, 300 ug of mutant IDH1 20-mer peptide, came with topical imiquimod. Donors harbored newly found WHO grade 3 or 4 IDH1-mutant, ATRX-lost astrocytomas. From germline, CDR1 is PRHDT and CDR2 FYEKMQ (reference sequence). The CDR3 length is 14 residues. Trimming removed 0 bases at V and 4 bases at J, with 7 bases between. As to this clone: Its antigen remains unidentified.

Assay used: immunoSEQ multiplex PCR; TCRdb lists only in-frame clones, some missing. The table includes 88,000 or so clones, roughly 85% detected once. The sequenced sample was PBMCs, obtained from a glioma patient whose treatment included an IDH1 peptide vaccine. This clonotype was sampled from a young man with glioma. Some clones in this sample may be carry-over from other donors' samples. V and J are TRBV13 and TRBJ2-1; a possible D gene is TRBD2 (6 bases). CDR3 sequence reads: CASSLGRGYNEQFF. The CDR3 nucleotides read TGTGCCAGCAGCTTAGGGCGGGGATACAATGAGCAGTTCTTC.